Listed below are T cell receptor beta chains from one sample, sequenced in a study of beta chain features in type 1 diabetes. The method was immunoSEQ multiplex PCR; TCRdb's version includes in-frame clones alone and lacks a portion of them. This sample has roughly 150,000 clones; approximately 9% occur once, and the top ten carry 2% to 2.5%. What was sequenced was central memory CD4+ T cells from blood. Source of these receptors: a woman under 30 in good health. Both conserved end residues are part of each CDR3. The order of the fields is CDR3 length, V gene, J gene, clone size, CDR3 protein. Size tells how often a clone was seen (once, few, many) or the class of an expanded clone, and some rows leave it out.

13	TRBV18	TRBJ1-1	many	CASSPNRNTEAFF
15	TRBV15	TRBJ1-6	NA	CATSRDGTGNSPLHF
12	TRBV7-9	TRBJ2-1	few	CASSGTHSEQFF
15	TRBV6-5	TRBJ1-2	NA	CASSYSPGYSYGYTF
15	TRBV4-1	TRBJ2-3	few	CASSQDHISTDTQYF
15	TRBV7-9	TRBJ1-4	few	CASSPGTGGGEKLFF
15	TRBV5-4	TRBJ1-1	few	CASSTRTGGTNEAFF
15	TRBV25-1	TRBJ2-7	NA	CASSEYSGRPYEQYF
16	TRBV11-3	TRBJ1-2	NA	CASSFAGTADNYGYTF
13	TRBV29-1	TRBJ1-1	NA	CSVEIQGETEAFF
14	TRBV5-1	TRBJ2-7	NA	CASSPVRGNYEQYF
13	TRBV30	TRBJ1-2	NA	CAWSPGNNYGYTF
13	TRBV7-6	TRBJ1-1	many	CASSRQENTEAFF
13	TRBV4-3	TRBJ2-7	NA	CASSQRRGYEQYF
15	TRBV2	TRBJ2-2	few	CASSESGTGASKLFF
15	TRBV7-8	TRBJ2-7	NA	CASSLAGTGIDEQYF
13	TRBV5-5	TRBJ2-7	many	CASSFGQIYEQYF
14	TRBV13	TRBJ1-2	few	CASSSRDRGLGYTF
15	TRBV7-8	TRBJ2-2	NA	CASSLAGGSSGELFF
15	TRBV5-1	TRBJ1-1	NA	CASSSPDRVNTEAFF
15	TRBV5-1	TRBJ1-4	NA	CASSLGPGSNEKLFF
14	TRBV23-1	TRBJ1-2	few	CASSRDRVKDGYTF
16	TRBV10-3	TRBJ1-2	NA	CAISPSTGSDDYGYTF
15	TRBV2	TRBJ1-2	NA	CAGVGGGTGNYGYTF
13	TRBV6-5	TRBJ2-3	NA	CASSEEVQDTQYF
14	TRBV7-2	TRBJ2-7	NA	CASSFRGGADEQYF
14	TRBV5-6	TRBJ2-2	NA	CASSLSPGGGELFF
16	TRBV7-6	TRBJ2-3	NA	CASSLSGQIGTDTQYF
12	TRBV18	TRBJ2-7	NA	CASSRQGNEQYF
14	TRBV9	TRBJ2-3	NA	CASSVGTNTDTQYF
15	TRBV5-1	TRBJ2-7	NA	CASSRLQGGGEEQYF
14	TRBV7-9	TRBJ1-1	NA	CASSFGQGSTEAFF
13	TRBV30	TRBJ2-7	NA	CASSRESSYEQYF
15	TRBV4-1	TRBJ1-1	NA	CASSQEREGAGGAFF
16	TRBV6-5	TRBJ1-2	NA	CASSYQNQGGNYGYTF
14	TRBV11-2	TRBJ2-1	few	CASSPLASNNEQFF
15	TRBV6-6	TRBJ2-1	few	CASSYKGLANNEQFF
13	TRBV7-2	TRBJ2-5	NA	CASSFGLRAAQYF
14	TRBV18	TRBJ2-5	NA	CASSPRDRGETQYF
17	TRBV4-3	TRBJ2-3	NA	CASSQGTSGLTTDTQYF
13	TRBV7-2	TRBJ1-2	NA	CASTIQGPAGYTF
15	TRBV10-3	TRBJ1-2	NA	CAISESGRGNYGYTF
15	TRBV5-4	TRBJ2-3	NA	CASSSRGGGRDTQYF
16	TRBV15	TRBJ1-4	NA	CATSRDGAGQNEKLFF
16	TRBV9	TRBJ2-3	few	CASSVSGGTTTDTQYF
13	TRBV30	TRBJ1-2	few	CAWSGRGRGGYTF
16	TRBV28	TRBJ1-2	NA	CASSSPHRTDSYGYTF
13	TRBV4-1	TRBJ1-2	few	CASSQDFIEGYTF
16	TRBV5-6	TRBJ2-1	few	CASSLVGGGPYNEQFF
16	TRBV11-1	TRBJ2-5	NA	CASSTRTQGGRETQYF
15	TRBV6-5	TRBJ1-5	NA	CAISSEAISNQPQHF
14	TRBV14	TRBJ1-6	NA	CASSLRTHGEPLHF
14	TRBV18	TRBJ1-2	NA	CASSAGTGPRGYTF
12	TRBV7-9	TRBJ2-5	few	CASSSRSETQYF
15	TRBV4-2	TRBJ2-5	NA	CASSQASGRGETQYF
15	TRBV5-1	TRBJ2-5	NA	CASSPELAGVETQYF
13	TRBV4-1	TRBJ1-5	NA	CASSQDRVGPQHF
14	TRBV28	TRBJ2-5	few	CASSPPRGWETQYF
14	TRBV10-2	TRBJ1-4	NA	CASRPGRANEKLFF